The next 27 T cell receptor beta chains were all read from a single sample in a study of molecular identifiers for immune sequencing clone quantification. MiXCR was run by TCRdb on the PCR reads, yielding one entry per CDR3 protein. The sample holds approximately 500,000 distinct CDR3 sequences; around 25% are singletons and the top ten take over 0.6%. Sequencing used naive CD8+ T cells from blood, with Jurkat cell RNA spiked in. Subset reported: FACS-sorted CD8+CD4-CCR7+CD45RA+ naive T cells. These TCRs come from a human donor in good health. Some libraries in this study had Jurkat cell RNA spiked in.

The sample holds a few counts of this clonotype. The CDR3 DNA is TGTGCCAGCAGCGAGTATGGCAGGGCGTACTTC. It yields the protein CASSEYGRAYF. The V and J genes are TRBV6-5 and TRBJ2-7, with a weak D call TRBD1 (5 bases). Germline V gene data show CDR1 as MNHEY and CDR2 as SVGAGI. This CDR3 region has 11 residues. Deletions cut 6 bases from V and 12 bases from J, with 15 bases between.

J is TRBJ1-4 and V is TRBV9, with D unresolved. The germline V gene has CDR1 SGDLS and CDR2 YYNGEE. Trimming took off 4 bases at V and 10 bases at J, with 14 bases between the two ends. This CDR3 contains 13 residues. CDR3 in DNA: TGTGCCAGCAGCCCCCCTGATACGGGAAAACTGTTTTTT. Translating gives CASSPPDTGKLFF.

There are many counts of this clonotype. This chain connects TRBV20-1 to TRBJ1-1; TRBD1 agrees at 7 bases. Germline values: CDR1 DFQATT, CDR2 SNEGSKA (reference sequence). J gave up 1 base and V 5 bases, and 4 bases lay outside the gene matches. CDR3 length equals 13 residues. The CDR3 coding sequence is TGCAGTGCTTGGGACAGAGAGAACACTGAAGCTTTCTTT. Translated: CSAWDRENTEAFF.

This clonotype has only a few counts. CDR3 loop: CASSYVRVGRGYTF. The CDR3 DNA reads as TGTGCCAGCAGTTACGTCCGGGTAGGACGTGGCTACACCTTC. The chain uses TRBV6-2 or TRBV6-3 and TRBJ1-2; D is ambiguous. The germline gives CDR1 MNHEY, CDR2 SVGEGT. V was clipped by 2 bases and J by 7 bases, with 14 bases between them. The CDR3 length is 14 residues.

Comment on this clonotype: A single base separates this from a much larger clone, so it may be a read error. The chain is built from TRBV28 and TRBJ2-3; possibly TRBD1 for D (6 bases). This CDR3 has 14 residues. CDR1 MDHEN and CDR2 SYDVKM come from the germline V gene. DNA for the CDR3: TGTGCCAGCAGTTTAGCAGGGGAAACAGAAACGCAGTATTTT. It translates to CASSLAGETETQYF. Together with reference TRBV28 and TRBJ2-3, the CDR3 gives the full variable domain: DVKVTQSSRYLVKRTGEKVFLECVQDMDHENMFWYRQDPGLGLRLIYFSYDVKMKEKGDIPEGYSVSREKKERFSLILESASTNQTSMYLCASSLAGETETQYFGPGTRLTVL.

This sequence joins TRBV20-1 and TRBJ2-7; TRBD1 matches at 10 bases. After removal of 1 base from V and 6 bases from J, the junction contained 6 bases not matched to a gene. CDR1 is DFQATT, CDR2 SNEGSKA, per germline (reference sequence). The CDR3 spans 14 residues. CDR3 region: CSARAGTGALEQYF. The CDR3 DNA is TGCAGTGCTAGAGCGGGGACAGGGGCACTCGAGCAGTACTTC.

This clonotype was seen many times. The rearrangement uses TRBV6-5 and TRBJ2-3, with 9 bases that match TRBD2. Germline CDR1 is MNHEY and CDR2 is SVGAGI. This CDR3 region has 17 residues. The J segment lost 3 bases and the V segment lost 2 bases, leaving 9 bases of the junction unmatched. CDR3 loop: CASSYGIAGDVTDTQYF. CDR3 in DNA: TGTGCCAGCAGTTACGGAATAGCGGGGGACGTGACAGATACGCAGTATTTT.

The CDR3 loop is CASSYSRYGSSKGNEQFF. The CDR3 DNA follows: TGTGCCAGCAGTTACTCGAGGTACGGGTCCTCGAAAGGAAATGAGCAGTTCTTC. The J gene is TRBJ2-1, the V gene TRBV6-2 or TRBV6-3; D is undetermined. The CDR3 is 18 residues long. V lost 0 bases to trimming and J lost 7 bases, with 22 bases between them. CDR1 MNHEY and CDR2 SVGEGT come from the germline V gene.

The V gene is TRBV12-3 or TRBV12-4, the J gene TRBJ2-1; 7 nucleotides agree with TRBD2. After removal of 6 bases from V and 6 bases from J, the junction contained 5 bases not matched to a gene. This CDR3 region has 13 residues. As DNA, the CDR3 is TGTGCCAGCAGGCGGGGGAGGGGCAATGAGCAGTTCTTC. This codes for CASRRGRGNEQFF.

V gene TRBV2 combines with J gene TRBJ1-1; 9 positions agree with TRBD1. J was trimmed by 2 bases and V by 8 bases; bases with no gene match: 3. The CDR3 totals 13 residues. Germline V gives CDR1 SNHLY, CDR2 FYNNEI. This CDR3 reads CASRGQGNTEAFF. DNA for the CDR3: TGTGCCAGCCGGGGACAGGGTAACACTGAAGCTTTCTTT. The variable domain in full, with the rest retrieved from reference TRBV2 and TRBJ1-1, is EPEVTQTPSHQVTQMGQEVILRCVPISNHLYFYWYRQILGQKVEFLVSFYNNEISEKSEIFDDQFSVERPDGSNFTLKIRSTKLEDSAMYFCASRGQGNTEAFFGQGTRLTVV.

This clonotype was recorded a few times. CDR3 sequence (DNA): TGTGCCAGCAGCCCCCAGGGGCCGTCTGGAAACACCATATATTTT. As protein: CASSPQGPSGNTIYF. The chain employs TRBV7-2 and TRBJ1-3; D is possibly TRBD1 (6 bases). V was pared by 5 bases and J by 1 base, with 12 bases between. The CDR3 is made up of 15 amino acids. CDR1 SGHTA and CDR2 FQGNSA come from the germline V gene.

This clonotype occurred many times. This chain links TRBV4-1 with TRBJ2-3; D gene uncertain. The CDR3 is 15 amino acids. V was shortened by 2 bases and J by 0 bases, with 9 bases between the two germline ends. Looked up from germline, CDR1 is MGHRA and CDR2 is YSYEKL. CDR3 residues: CASSQQEFSTDTQYF. Written as DNA, the CDR3 is TGCGCCAGCAGCCAACAGGAATTCAGCACAGATACGCAGTATTTT.

There are many counts of this clonotype. This chain links TRBV7-9 with TRBJ2-1; no firm D call. V was shortened by 4 bases and J by 9 bases, with 10 bases between the two germline ends. Germline-derived CDR1 and CDR2 are SEHNR and FQNEAQ (reference sequence). The CDR3 spans 12 residues. CDR3 loop: CASSSLVGEQFF. The CDR3 DNA sequence: TGTGCCAGCAGCTCACTTGTGGGTGAGCAGTTCTTC. The full variable domain, its missing parts supplied by reference TRBV7-9 and TRBJ2-1, is DTGVSQNPRHKITKRGQNVTFRCDPISEHNRLYWYRQTLGQGPEFLTYFQNEAQLEKSRLLSDRFSAERPKGSFSTLEIQRTEQGDSAMYLCASSSLVGEQFFGPGTRLTVL.

This clonotype appeared many times. The chain recombines TRBV5-6 with TRBJ1-5, with D possibly matching TRBD1 (6 bases). The CDR3 has 17 residues. The germline V gene has CDR1 SGHDT and CDR2 YYEEEE. The germline V and J ends were trimmed by 4 bases and 4 bases, with 21 bases remaining between them. This CDR3 is CASSQSTIGGWNQPQHF. The CDR3 DNA is TGTGCCAGCAGCCAGAGCACGATTGGGGGCTGGAATCAGCCCCAGCATTTT.

The V call is TRBV4-1, the J call TRBJ1-4; 9 nucleotides agree with TRBD1. In germline, CDR1 is MGHRA, CDR2 YSYEKL. The V gene end was trimmed by 4 bases and the J gene end by 7 bases; junction bases not matched to a gene: 7. CDR3 length: 15 residues. CDR3 residues: CASSPNTGGSEKLFF. CDR3 coding DNA: TGCGCCAGCAGCCCCAATACAGGGGGCAGTGAAAAACTGTTTTTT.

The chain employs TRBV20-1 and TRBJ2-7; no definite D call. V was cut by 1 base and J by 3 bases, with 19 bases left in between. The CDR3 totals 16 residues. Germline CDR1 reads DFQATT; CDR2 reads SNEGSKA (reference sequence). The CDR3 DNA reads as TGCAGTGCTAGAGTTCCCTCGTTAGTCCACGGCTACGAGCAGTACTTC. It encodes CSARVPSLVHGYEQYF.

Only a few counts were recorded for this clonotype. The chain recombines TRBV6-5 with TRBJ2-2; 7 nucleotides match TRBD1. The CDR3 consists of 16 residues. Germline V CDR1 and CDR2: MNHEY, SVGAGI. V dropped 5 bases and J dropped 0; count of bases not matched to a gene: 6. The CDR3, as DNA: TGTGCCAGCAGTCAAACCGGGACAGCGAACACCGGGGAGCTGTTTTTT. Protein: CASSQTGTANTGELFF.

The chain joins TRBV20-1 to TRBJ2-7, with D hard to call. Trimming shortened V by 0 bases and J by 6 bases, and 9 bases separated the two germline ends. The CDR3 covers 12 residues. The germline gives CDR1 DFQATT, CDR2 SNEGSKA (reference sequence). As DNA, the CDR3 is TGCAGTGCTAGAGAGTCCTACGTCGAGCAGTACTTC. This gives the protein CSARESYVEQYF.

Concerning this clonotype: One junction end does not reproduce the germline sequence, and a read error may be involved. The chain is built from TRBV5-3 and TRBJ2-1; D is perhaps TRBD2 (6 bases). TRBV5-3 is recorded as an ORF, its role being uncertain. The CDR3 is 14 residues long. Here the CDR3 DNA reads TGTGCCAGCAGCTTGTATGGCGGGGTCAATGAGCAGTTCTTC. Protein: CASSLYGGVNEQFF.

The sample holds a few counts of this clonotype. This chain joins TRBV4-1 and TRBJ1-5; D gene ambiguous. Germline lookup yields CDR1 MGHRA and CDR2 YSYEKL. Between the trimmed V and J ends, which lost 1 base and 3 bases, there was a span of 7 bases. This CDR3 has 14 residues. This chain's CDR3 is CASSQVGYNQPQHF. CDR3 bases: TGCGCCAGCAGCCAAGTGGGTTACAATCAGCCCCAGCATTTT.

With respect to this clonotype: This could be a read error, since a much larger clone is one nucleotide away. The chain has TRBV7-2 and TRBJ1-2; D is possibly TRBD1 (5 bases). Germline values: CDR1 SGHTA, CDR2 FQGNSA. The CDR3 runs to 16 residues. DNA for the CDR3: TGTGCCAGCAGCCCCTTGTTGGACACGAACGACTATGGCCACACCTTC. Protein: CASSPLLDTNDYGHTF.

This clonotype was seen a few times. The chain joins TRBV6-2 or TRBV6-3 to TRBJ2-7, with TRBD1 identical over 9 bases. CDR3 length: 15 residues. The V gene's germline CDR1 is MNHEY and CDR2 SVGEGT. V lost 3 bases and J lost 2; bases outside the gene matches: 5. CDR3: CASSYGTGPTYEQYF. In DNA, the CDR3 is TGTGCCAGCAGTTATGGGACAGGGCCCACCTACGAGCAGTACTTC.

The rearrangement uses TRBV2 and TRBJ1-1; possible D gene TRBD1, 5 bases. Germline-derived CDR1 and CDR2 are SNHLY and FYNNEI. The ends were cut back, 8 bases at V and 2 bases at J, with 12 bases in the middle. CDR3 length: 13 amino acids. CDR3 DNA: TGTGCCAGCGGGGGGGTCGGAAACACTGAAGCTTTCTTT. The encoded protein is CASGGVGNTEAFF.

There are many counts of this clonotype. V and J are TRBV6-2 or TRBV6-3 and TRBJ2-7; D possibly corresponds to TRBD1 (6 bases). This CDR3 has 14 amino acids. CDR1 MNHEY and CDR2 SVGEGT come from the germline V gene. V lost 6 bases and J lost 0, with 12 bases in between. The CDR3: CASRWAGASYEQYF. Written as DNA, the CDR3 is TGTGCCAGCAGGTGGGCAGGGGCCTCCTACGAGCAGTACTTC.

This clonotype has at least ten counts. The chain links TRBV5-1 to TRBJ1-1, with 8 bases fitting TRBD1. The junction had 4 bases not matched to a gene; V was cut back by 7 bases and J by 5 bases. The length of the CDR3 is 12 residues. Per the germline V gene, CDR1 is SGHRS and CDR2 is YFSETQ. CDR3 DNA sequence: TGCGCCAGCCGGAACAGGGGGACTGAAGCTTTCTTT. It encodes CASRNRGTEAFF. The full variable domain, its missing parts supplied by reference TRBV5-1 and TRBJ1-1, is KAGVTQTPRYLIKTRGQQVTLSCSPISGHRSVSWYQQTPGQGLQFLFEYFSETQRNKGNFPGRFSGRQFSNSRSEMNVSTLELGDSALYLCASRNRGTEAFFGQGTRLTVV.

The CDR3 loop reads CASSSRREFRDNEQFF. Written as DNA, the CDR3 is TGTGCCAGCAGTTCCCGCCGGGAATTTAGGGACAATGAGCAGTTCTTC. The chain is built from TRBV27 and TRBJ2-1; possibly TRBD2 for D (5 bases). This CDR3 comprises 16 residues. CDR1 is MNHEY and CDR2 is SMNVEV in the germline V gene (reference sequence). Trimming left V 4 bases short and J 5 bases short, with 18 bases between.

On this clonotype itself: This may be a read error, as it is one base from a much larger clone. The genes are TRBV4-3 and TRBJ2-7; D is possibly TRBD2 (6 bases). Germline values: CDR1 LGHNA, CDR2 YSLEER. The CDR3 is 13 amino acids. The CDR3 protein is CAGSQTLAYEQYF. In nucleotides, the CDR3 is TGCGCCGGCAGCCAAACCCTAGCGTACGAGCAGTACTTC.